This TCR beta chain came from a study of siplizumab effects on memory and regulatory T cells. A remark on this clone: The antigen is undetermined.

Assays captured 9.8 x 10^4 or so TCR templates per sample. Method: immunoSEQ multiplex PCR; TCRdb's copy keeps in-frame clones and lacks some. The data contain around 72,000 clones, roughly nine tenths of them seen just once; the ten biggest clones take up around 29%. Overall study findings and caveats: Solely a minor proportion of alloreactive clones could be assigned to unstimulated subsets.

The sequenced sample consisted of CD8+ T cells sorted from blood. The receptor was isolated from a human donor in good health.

The CDR3 region is CASSSIDRSGGRPQHF. The CDR3 DNA is TGTGCCAGCAGCTCCATAGACAGGAGCGGGGGGCGGCCCCAGCATTTT. The chain is built from TRBV7-8 and TRBJ1-5; TRBD1 might be the D (6 bases). Germline CDR1 reads SGHVS; CDR2 reads FQNEAQ. The CDR3 loop spans 16 amino acids. Trimming left V 4 bases short and J 9 bases short, with 22 bases between.